The rows below give T cell receptor beta chains drawn from one sample of a study of cytomegalovirus exposure and HLA in healthy donors. Clones were sequenced by immunoSEQ multiplex PCR, and TCRdb holds only the in-frame ones, with some missing. The sample contains 170,000 or so clones, 80% of which appear only once. The sample taken for sequencing was PBMCs. These receptors were obtained from a boy between 10 and 17 years old in good health and CMV-seronegative. Each CDR3 is given with its conserved first and last residue. A D gene is named only where the DNA matches it firmly. Some rows have no size entry. The others give once, few or many, or a class for an expanded clone.

CDR3: CASSFDRGTEAFF; DNA: TGTGCCAGCAGTTTCGACAGGGGGACTGAAGCTTTCTTT; J: TRBJ1-1; size: .; D: TRBD1; V: TRBV7-9
CDR3: CASSVGDSRYEQYF; DNA: TGTGCCAGCAGCGTTGGAGACAGCCGGTACGAGCAGTACTTC; J: TRBJ2-7; size: .; D: .; V: TRBV9
CDR3: CASSQPDRSYGGYTF; DNA: TGTGCCAGCAGCCAACCGGACAGAAGTTATGGAGGCTACACCTTC; J: TRBJ1-2; size: .; D: .; V: TRBV14
CDR3: CAIGAGGGTEAFF; DNA: TGTGCCATCGGGGCCGGGGGTGGCACTGAAGCTTTCTTT; J: TRBJ1-1; size: .; D: .; V: TRBV10-3
CDR3: CASSEGEGGNQPQHF; DNA: TGTGCCAGCAGTGAAGGAGAGGGTGGCAATCAGCCCCAGCATTTT; J: TRBJ1-5; size: few; D: .; V: TRBV6-1
CDR3: CASSPLYGYTF; DNA: TGTGCCAGCAGTCCTCTATATGGCTACACCTTC; J: TRBJ1-2; size: once; D: .; V: TRBV2
CDR3: CASTKEALGNTIYF; DNA: TGTGCCAGCACCAAAGAGGCATTGGGAAACACCATATATTTT; J: TRBJ1-3; size: .; D: .; V: TRBV6-1
CDR3: CASSPGLAGGTDTQYF; DNA: TGTGCCAGCAGTCCCGGACTAGCGGGGGGCACAGATACGCAGTATTTT; J: TRBJ2-3; size: .; D: TRBD2; V: TRBV27
CDR3: CASSLGWATDTQYF; DNA: TGTGCCAGCAGCTTAGGGTGGGCCACGGATACGCAGTATTTT; J: TRBJ2-3; size: .; D: .; V: TRBV7-8
CDR3: CASSHKRQGIAEAFF; DNA: TGTGCCAGCAGCCATAAGAGACAGGGTATCGCTGAAGCTTTCTTT; J: TRBJ1-1; size: few; D: TRBD1; V: TRBV7-8
CDR3: CAGTGENPGELFF; DNA: TGTGCCGGGACGGGGGAAAACCCCGGGGAGCTGTTTTTT; J: TRBJ2-2; size: .; D: .; V: TRBV9
CDR3: CASSRDRVSGANVLTF; DNA: TGCGCCAGCAGTCGGGACAGGGTGTCTGGGGCCAACGTCCTGACTTTC; J: TRBJ2-6; size: .; D: TRBD1; V: TRBV5-1
CDR3: CASSHTGLYEQYF; DNA: TGTGCCAGCAGCCACACCGGACTATACGAGCAGTACTTC; J: TRBJ2-7; size: .; D: .; V: TRBV14
CDR3: CATSPGLMGTDTQYF; DNA: TGTGCCACCAGCCCAGGGTTGATGGGCACAGATACGCAGTATTTT; J: TRBJ2-3; size: .; D: .; V: TRBV15
CDR3: CSVGLLAPNEQFF; DNA: TGCAGCGTTGGTCTTTTAGCGCCCAATGAGCAGTTCTTC; J: TRBJ2-1; size: .; D: .; V: TRBV29-1
CDR3: CASSLALGGNTGELFF; DNA: TGTGCCAGCAGCTTAGCGTTAGGGGGTAACACCGGGGAGCTGTTTTTT; J: TRBJ2-2; size: .; D: .; V: TRBV7-9
CDR3: CASSQGWRGNEKLFF; DNA: TGCGCCAGCAGCCAAGGGTGGAGGGGTAATGAAAAACTGTTTTTT; J: TRBJ1-4; size: few; D: .; V: TRBV4-1
CDR3: CASSTSGSRPYEQYF; DNA: TGCGCCAGCAGCACCTCGGGGAGCCGACCATACGAGCAGTACTTC; J: TRBJ2-7; size: .; D: .; V: TRBV5-1
CDR3: CASSGGLGRQETQYF; DNA: TGTGCCAGCAGCGGGGGACTAGGTAGACAAGAGACCCAGTACTTC; J: TRBJ2-5; size: .; D: TRBD2; V: TRBV7-6
CDR3: CASRLEDYGYTF; DNA: TGTGCCAGCCGGCTTGAGGACTATGGCTACACCTTC; J: TRBJ1-2; size: .; D: .; V: TRBV2
CDR3: CAIRVGGTEAFF; DNA: TGTGCCATCAGGGTAGGCGGAACTGAAGCTTTCTTT; J: TRBJ1-1; size: once; D: .; V: TRBV10-3
CDR3: CASGGAWMRNEKLFF; DNA: TGTGCCAGCGGAGGGGCCTGGATGAGGAATGAAAAACTGTTTTTT; J: TRBJ1-4; size: .; D: .; V: TRBV11-2
CDR3: CASSRTGPYNEQFF; DNA: TGTGCCAGTAGTCGGACAGGTCCCTACAATGAGCAGTTCTTC; J: TRBJ2-1; size: .; D: TRBD1; V: TRBV19
CDR3: CASSPSIRTGNTEAFF; DNA: TGTGCCAGCAGCCCATCAATTAGGACAGGGAACACTGAAGCTTTCTTT; J: TRBJ1-1; size: once; D: TRBD1; V: TRBV7-9
CDR3: CASSPPGGVSTDTQYF; DNA: TGTGCCAGCAGCCCCCCCGGCGGGGTTAGCACAGATACGCAGTATTTT; J: TRBJ2-3; size: few; D: .; V: TRBV7-3
CDR3: CASSFPTGTAEAFF; DNA: TGTGCCAGCAGTTTCCCGACAGGGACCGCTGAAGCTTTCTTT; J: TRBJ1-1; size: .; D: TRBD1; V: TRBV6-6